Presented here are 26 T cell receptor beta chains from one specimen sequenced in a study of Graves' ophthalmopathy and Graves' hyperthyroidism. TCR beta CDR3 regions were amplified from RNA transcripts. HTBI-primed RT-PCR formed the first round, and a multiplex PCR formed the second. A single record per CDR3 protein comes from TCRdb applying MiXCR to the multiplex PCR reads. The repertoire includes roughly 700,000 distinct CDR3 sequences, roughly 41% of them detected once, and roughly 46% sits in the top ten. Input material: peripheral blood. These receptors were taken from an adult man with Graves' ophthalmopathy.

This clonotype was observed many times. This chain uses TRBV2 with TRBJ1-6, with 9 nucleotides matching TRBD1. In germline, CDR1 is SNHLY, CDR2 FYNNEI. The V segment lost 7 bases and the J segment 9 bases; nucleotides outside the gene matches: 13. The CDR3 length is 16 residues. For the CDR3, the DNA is TGTGCCAGCACCCGGGACAGGGCTGGCTCGGGTTCACCCCTCCACTTT. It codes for CASTRDRAGSGSPLHF.

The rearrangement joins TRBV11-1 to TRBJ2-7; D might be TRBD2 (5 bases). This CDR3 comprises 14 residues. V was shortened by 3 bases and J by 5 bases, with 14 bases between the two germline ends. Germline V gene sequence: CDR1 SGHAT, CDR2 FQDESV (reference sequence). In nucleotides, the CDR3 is TGTGCCAGCAGCTTTTCCGGGGAGTACCACGAGCAGTACTTC. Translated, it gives CASSFSGEYHEQYF.

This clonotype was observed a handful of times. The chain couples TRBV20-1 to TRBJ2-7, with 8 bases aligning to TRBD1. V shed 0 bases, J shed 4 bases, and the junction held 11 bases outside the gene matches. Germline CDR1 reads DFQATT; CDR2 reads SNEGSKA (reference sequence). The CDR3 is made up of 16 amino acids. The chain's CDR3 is CSARDSGQGAKYEQYF. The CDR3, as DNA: TGCAGTGCTAGAGATTCCGGGCAGGGGGCAAAATACGAGCAGTACTTC.

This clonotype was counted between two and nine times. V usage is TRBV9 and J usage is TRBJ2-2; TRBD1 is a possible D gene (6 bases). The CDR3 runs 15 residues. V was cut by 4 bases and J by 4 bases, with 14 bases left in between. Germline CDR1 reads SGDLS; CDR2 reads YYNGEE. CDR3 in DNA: TGTGCCAGCAGCCCCCGGACAGCGGTCACCGGGGAGCTGTTTTTT. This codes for CASSPRTAVTGELFF.

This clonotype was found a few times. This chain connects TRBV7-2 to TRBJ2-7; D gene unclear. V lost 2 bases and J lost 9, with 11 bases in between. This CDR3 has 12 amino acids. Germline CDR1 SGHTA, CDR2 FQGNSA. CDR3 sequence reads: CASSLPLSVQYF. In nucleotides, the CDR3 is TGTGCCAGCAGCTTACCCCTGTCCGTGCAGTACTTC.

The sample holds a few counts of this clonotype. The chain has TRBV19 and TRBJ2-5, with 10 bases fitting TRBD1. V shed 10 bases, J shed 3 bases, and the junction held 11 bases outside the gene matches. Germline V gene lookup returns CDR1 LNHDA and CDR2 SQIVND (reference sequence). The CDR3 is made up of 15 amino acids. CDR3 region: CATSEPGTGEETQYF. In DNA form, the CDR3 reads TGTGCCACCAGTGAGCCCGGGACAGGGGAAGAGACCCAGTACTTC.

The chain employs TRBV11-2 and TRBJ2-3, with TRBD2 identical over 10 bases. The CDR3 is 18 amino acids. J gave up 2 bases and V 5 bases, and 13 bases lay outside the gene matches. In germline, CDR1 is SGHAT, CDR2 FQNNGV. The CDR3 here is CASSRRPPSGSDTDTQYF. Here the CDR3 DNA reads TGTGCCAGCAGCCGTAGACCACCTAGCGGGAGTGACACAGATACGCAGTATTTT.

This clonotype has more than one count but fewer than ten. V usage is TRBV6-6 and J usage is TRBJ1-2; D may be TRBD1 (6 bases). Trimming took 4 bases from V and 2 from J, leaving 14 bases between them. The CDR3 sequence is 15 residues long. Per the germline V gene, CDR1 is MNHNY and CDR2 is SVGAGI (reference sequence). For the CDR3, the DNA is TGTGCCAGCAGTTCCTCGCGAACAGGGAACTATGGCTACACCTTC. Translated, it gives CASSSSRTGNYGYTF.

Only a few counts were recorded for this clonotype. The CDR3 DNA is TGCGCCAGCAGCATAGAGGGGGCGGCTAATTCACCCCTCCACTTT. Protein: CASSIEGAANSPLHF. The rearrangement uses TRBV5-1 and TRBJ1-6; TRBD1 aligns across 7 bases. V gave up 4 bases and J gave up 6 bases; unmatched junction bases: 7. The CDR3 is made up of 15 amino acids. Germline V lookup: CDR1 SGHRS, CDR2 YFSETQ.

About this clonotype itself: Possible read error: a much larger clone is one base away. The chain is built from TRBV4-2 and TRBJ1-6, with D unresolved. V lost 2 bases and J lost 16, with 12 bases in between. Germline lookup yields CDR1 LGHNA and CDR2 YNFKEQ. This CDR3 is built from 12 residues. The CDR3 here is CASSQPHGLLHF. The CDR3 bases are TGTGCCAGCAGCCAACCCCACGGGCTACTCCACTTT.

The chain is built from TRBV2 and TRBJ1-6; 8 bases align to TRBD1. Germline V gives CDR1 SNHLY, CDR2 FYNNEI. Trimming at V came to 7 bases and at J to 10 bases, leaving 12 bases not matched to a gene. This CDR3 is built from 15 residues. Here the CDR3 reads CASNRLDRVESPLHF. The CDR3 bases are TGTGCCAGCAATCGTTTGGACAGGGTTGAATCACCCCTCCACTTT.

Here the CDR3 reads CASSTWDRANEQYF. In DNA, the CDR3 is TGTGCCAGCAGCACCTGGGACCGCGCAAATGAGCAGTACTTC. The chain couples TRBV11-2 to TRBJ2-7; D might be TRBD1 or TRBD2, each matching 5 bases. The CDR3 loop spans 14 amino acids. The germline V and J ends were trimmed by 5 bases and 7 bases, with 18 bases remaining between them. The germline V gene has CDR1 SGHAT and CDR2 FQNNGV.

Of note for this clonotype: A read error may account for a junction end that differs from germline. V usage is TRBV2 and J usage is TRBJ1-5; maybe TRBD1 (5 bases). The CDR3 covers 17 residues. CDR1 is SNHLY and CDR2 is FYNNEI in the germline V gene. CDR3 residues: CASSQEVPRGVDQHQHF. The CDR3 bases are TGTGCCAGCAGCCAAGAGGTCCCGAGGGGCGTCGATCAGCACCAGCATTTT.

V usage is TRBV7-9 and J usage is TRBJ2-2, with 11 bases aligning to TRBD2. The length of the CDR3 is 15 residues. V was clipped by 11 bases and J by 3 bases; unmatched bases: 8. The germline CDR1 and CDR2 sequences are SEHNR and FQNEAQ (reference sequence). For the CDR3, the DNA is TGTGCCCTCATAGCGGGAGGGCAATACACCGGGGAGCTGTTTTTT. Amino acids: CALIAGGQYTGELFF.

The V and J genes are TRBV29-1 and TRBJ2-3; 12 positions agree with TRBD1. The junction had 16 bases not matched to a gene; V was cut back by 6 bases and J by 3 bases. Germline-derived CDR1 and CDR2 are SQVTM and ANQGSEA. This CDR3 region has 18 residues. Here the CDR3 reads CSVLLPGQGAMWTDTQYF. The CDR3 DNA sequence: TGCAGCGTGCTACTCCCGGGACAGGGGGCAATGTGGACAGATACGCAGTATTTT.

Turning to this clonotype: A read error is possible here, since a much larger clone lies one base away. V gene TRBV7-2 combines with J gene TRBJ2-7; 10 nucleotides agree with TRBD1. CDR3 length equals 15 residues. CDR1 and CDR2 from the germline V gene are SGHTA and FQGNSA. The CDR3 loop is CASSLWRTGGYEQHF. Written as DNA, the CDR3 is TGTGCCAGCAGCTTATGGCGGACAGGGGGGTACGAGCAGCACTTC.

The DNA for the CDR3 is TGTGCCAGCAGTTACTCTTTCTATCAGCCCCAGCATTTT. It encodes CASSYSFYQPQHF. This rearrangement joins TRBV6-2 or TRBV6-3 to TRBJ1-5; no clear D. From germline, CDR1 is MNHEY and CDR2 SVGEGT. The V gene lost 0 bases and the J gene lost 5 bases, with 5 bases spanning the gap. The CDR3 runs 13 residues.

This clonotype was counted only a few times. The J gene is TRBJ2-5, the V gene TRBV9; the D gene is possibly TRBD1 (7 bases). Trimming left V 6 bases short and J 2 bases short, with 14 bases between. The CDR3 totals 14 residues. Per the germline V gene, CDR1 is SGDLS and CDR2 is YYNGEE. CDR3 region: CASKKEGAQETQYF. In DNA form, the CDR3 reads TGTGCCAGCAAGAAGGAGGGGGCACAAGAGACCCAGTACTTC.

The DNA for the CDR3 is TGCAGCGTTGAACTAGCGGGAGCTCACGAGCAGTACTTC. Amino acids: CSVELAGAHEQYF. The chain carries TRBV29-1 and TRBJ2-7; 10 positions match TRBD2. This CDR3 is 13 amino acids long. With V trimmed by 2 bases and J by 5 bases, 3 bases remained unmatched. The germline CDR1 and CDR2 sequences are SQVTM and ANQGSEA.

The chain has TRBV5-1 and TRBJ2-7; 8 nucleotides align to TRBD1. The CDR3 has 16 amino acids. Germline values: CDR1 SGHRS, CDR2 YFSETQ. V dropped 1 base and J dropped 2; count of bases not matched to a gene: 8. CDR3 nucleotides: TGCGCCAGCAGCTTGCCCCCGGGACAGGTTACCTACGAGCAGTACTTC. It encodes CASSLPPGQVTYEQYF.

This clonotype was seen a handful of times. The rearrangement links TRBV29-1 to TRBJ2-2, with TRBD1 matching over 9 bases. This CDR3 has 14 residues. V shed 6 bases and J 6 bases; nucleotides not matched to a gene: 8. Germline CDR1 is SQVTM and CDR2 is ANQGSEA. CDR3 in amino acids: CSVDNRGLSGELFF. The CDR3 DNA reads TGCAGCGTGGACAACAGGGGGCTTTCCGGGGAGCTGTTTTTT.

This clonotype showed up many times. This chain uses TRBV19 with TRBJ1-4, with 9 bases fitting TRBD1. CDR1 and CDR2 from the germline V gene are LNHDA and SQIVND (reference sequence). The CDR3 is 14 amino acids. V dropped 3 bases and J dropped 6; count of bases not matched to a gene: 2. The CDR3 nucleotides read TGTGCCAGTAGTATGTGGACAGGGGATGAAAAACTGTTTTTT. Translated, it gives CASSMWTGDEKLFF. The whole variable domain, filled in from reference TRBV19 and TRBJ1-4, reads DGGITQSPKYLFRKEGQNVTLSCEQNLNHDAMYWYRQDPGQGLRLIYYSQIVNDFQKGDIAEGYSVSREKKESFPLTVTSAQKNPTAFYLCASSMWTGDEKLFFGSGTQLSVL.

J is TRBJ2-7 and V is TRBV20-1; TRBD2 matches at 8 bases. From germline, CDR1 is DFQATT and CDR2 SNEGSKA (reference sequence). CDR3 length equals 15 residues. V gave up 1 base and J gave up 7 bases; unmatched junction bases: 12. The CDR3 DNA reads TGCAGTGCTAGAGGGGTTAGCGGGAACCTCGGGGAGCAGTACTTC. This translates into CSARGVSGNLGEQYF.

CDR3 in DNA: TGTGCCAGCAGCCGCATTTTACATTGGGGAGAGACCCAGTACTTC. Protein sequence: CASSRILHWGETQYF. The rearrangement joins TRBV7-6 to TRBJ2-5; no clear D gene. V lost 5 bases to trimming and J lost 4 bases, with 17 bases between them. The V gene's germline CDR1 is SGHVS and CDR2 FNYEAQ. The CDR3 extends over 15 amino acids.

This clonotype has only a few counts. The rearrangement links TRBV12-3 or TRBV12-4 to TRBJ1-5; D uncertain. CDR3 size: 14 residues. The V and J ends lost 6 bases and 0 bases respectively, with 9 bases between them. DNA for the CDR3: TGTGCCAGCAGCCCCCTAGCTAGCAATCAGCCCCAGCATTTT. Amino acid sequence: CASSPLASNQPQHF.

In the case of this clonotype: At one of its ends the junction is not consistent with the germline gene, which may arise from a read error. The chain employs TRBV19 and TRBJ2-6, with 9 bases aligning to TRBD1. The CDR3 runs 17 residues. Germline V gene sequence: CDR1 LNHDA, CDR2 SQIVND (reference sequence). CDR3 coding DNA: TGTGCCAGTAGTATAGGGACAGGGGATCCTGGGGCCAACGTCCCGACTTTC. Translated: CASSIGTGDPGANVPTF.